This is a list of T cell receptor beta chains from one sample in a study of cytomegalovirus exposure and HLA in healthy donors. TCRdb keeps only in-frame clones here, not all; method: immunoSEQ multiplex PCR. The table includes over 85,000 clones, less than 80% detected once. Sequenced sample: PBMCs. The receptors here all came from a man aged 30-40 years in good health and CMV-seronegative. The CDR3 runs from the conserved cysteine through the conserved F or W. Fields, in order: D gene, J gene, clone size, CDR3 length, V gene, CDR3 protein, CDR3 DNA. The D gene is left open where the match is weak. Expanded clones are given a class, and other clones once, few, many or no size at all.

>.|TRBJ2-7|.|14|TRBV5-4
CASSSTDKTYEQYF
TGTGCCAGCAGCTCCACGGACAAGACCTACGAGCAGTACTTC
>.|TRBJ2-2|.|13|TRBV7-2
CASSRLESGELFF
TGTGCCAGCAGCCGATTGGAGTCCGGGGAGCTGTTTTTT
>TRBD1|TRBJ1-1|.|14|TRBV30
CAWNPGTGDTEAFF
TGTGCCTGGAATCCCGGGACAGGGGACACTGAAGCTTTCTTT
>.|TRBJ2-1|once|13|TRBV7-9
CASSPVPHNEQFF
TGTGCCAGCAGCCCAGTCCCACACAATGAGCAGTTCTTC
>TRBD1|TRBJ1-1|.|14|TRBV6-5
CASRGYGLNTEAFF
TGTGCCTCCAGGGGGTACGGATTGAACACTGAAGCTTTCTTT
>TRBD1|TRBJ2-1|.|12|TRBV11-2
CASSRTGNEQFF
TGTGCCAGCAGCCGGACAGGGAATGAGCAGTTCTTC
>.|TRBJ2-7|.|14|TRBV6-6
CATSPGLTSYEQYF
TGTGCCACCAGTCCCGGACTCACTTCCTACGAGCAGTACTTC
>TRBD2|TRBJ2-3|.|16|TRBV6-4
CASSVGAGISTDTQYF
TGTGCCAGCAGTGTCGGAGCGGGGATTAGCACAGATACGCAGTATTTT
>TRBD1|TRBJ1-6|.|14|TRBV6-5
CASRTGQANSPLHF
TGTGCCAGCAGGACGGGACAGGCTAATTCACCCCTCCACTTT
>TRBD1|TRBJ2-2|.|16|TRBV5-1
CASSFTGTGVAGELFF
TGCGCCAGCAGCTTTACCGGGACAGGGGTCGCCGGGGAGCTGTTTTTT
>.|TRBJ2-3|.|15|TRBV14
CASSRRGVFTDTQYF
TGTGCCAGCAGCCGCAGGGGGGTATTCACAGATACGCAGTATTTT
>.|TRBJ2-2|.|14|TRBV30
CAWGKWTDTGELFF
TGTGCCTGGGGGAAGTGGACAGACACCGGGGAGCTGTTTTTT
>.|TRBJ1-5|.|13|TRBV10-3
CAIRADSNQPQHF
TGTGCCATCAGGGCAGATAGCAATCAGCCCCAGCATTTT
>.|TRBJ1-1|once|12|TRBV5-4
CASSWEPSEAFF
TGTGCCAGCAGCTGGGAGCCCTCTGAAGCTTTCTTT
>TRBD1|TRBJ1-1|.|13|TRBV29-1
CSVSTGGATEAFF
TGCAGCGTCTCGACAGGGGGCGCGACTGAAGCTTTCTTT
>TRBD1|TRBJ2-5|.|14|TRBV18
CASSPNRGQETQYF
TGTGCCAGCTCACCGAATCGGGGACAGGAGACCCAGTACTTC
>TRBD1|TRBJ1-1|.|14|TRBV5-4
CASKRDREGPEAFF
TGTGCCAGCAAACGGGACAGGGAGGGTCCTGAAGCTTTCTTT
>TRBD2|TRBJ2-3|once|19|TRBV5-1
CASSLSPTSGGDLTDTQYF
TGCGCCAGCAGCTTGTCGCCGACTAGCGGGGGCGATCTCACAGATACGCAGTATTTT
>.|TRBJ2-2|.|13|TRBV27
CAVQGSNTGELFF
TGTGCCGTGCAGGGTTCGAACACCGGGGAGCTGTTTTTT
>.|TRBJ1-1|.|13|TRBV27
CASSFGTTEEAFF
TGTGCCAGCAGTTTCGGGACAACCGAAGAAGCTTTCTTT
>TRBD1|TRBJ1-3|few|14|TRBV29-1
CSVDGQGGGNTIYF
TGCAGCGTTGACGGACAGGGGGGGGGAAACACCATATATTTT
>TRBD1|TRBJ1-1|.|15|TRBV4-1
CASGYRGREFTEAFF
TGCGCCAGCGGTTACAGGGGGCGGGAGTTCACTGAAGCTTTCTTT
>TRBD2|TRBJ2-3|.|17|TRBV4-2
CASSQAKLSGSTDTQYF
TGTGCCAGCAGCCAAGCGAAACTTAGCGGGAGCACAGATACGCAGTATTTT
>.|TRBJ1-5|.|13|TRBV10-2
CASSEPSGQPQHF
TGCGCCAGCAGTGAGCCAAGCGGTCAGCCCCAGCATTTT
>.|TRBJ1-1|.|13|TRBV6-5
CASTFGGLTEAFF
TGTGCCAGCACGTTCGGAGGGCTGACTGAAGCTTTCTTT
>TRBD2|TRBJ2-1|.|14|TRBV28
CASSWGLAGNEQFF
TGTGCCAGCAGTTGGGGACTAGCGGGAAATGAGCAGTTCTTC
>TRBD2|TRBJ2-2|.|13|TRBV2
CASGRENTGELFF
TGTGCCAGCGGGAGGGAGAACACCGGGGAGCTGTTTTTT
>TRBD1|TRBJ1-1|few|16|TRBV18
CASSQNGRRGSTEAFF
TGTGCCAGCTCACAGAATGGCCGCAGGGGGAGCACTGAAGCTTTCTTT
>.|TRBJ2-3|.|14|TRBV5-1
CASSLNSFTDTQYF
TGCGCCAGCAGCTTGAACAGTTTCACAGATACGCAGTATTTT
>TRBD1|TRBJ2-4|.|15|TRBV30
CAWTLPGTGRNIQYF
TGTGCCTGGACTCTCCCCGGGACAGGGAGGAACATTCAGTACTTC
>.|TRBJ1-1|.|15|TRBV6-5
CASSYNRAGDTEAFF
TGTGCCAGCAGTTACAATCGGGCAGGGGACACTGAAGCTTTCTTT
>.|TRBJ1-2|.|14|TRBV7-9
CASSFADRDYGYTF
TGTGCCAGCAGCTTCGCGGACAGAGACTATGGCTACACCTTC
>.|TRBJ1-5|.|14|TRBV6-6
CASSEGLSNQPQHF
TGTGCCAGCAGCGAAGGACTGAGCAATCAGCCCCAGCATTTT
>.|TRBJ1-2|few|13|TRBV13
CASSSAGGYGYTF
TGTGCCAGCAGCTCCGCGGGAGGCTATGGCTACACCTTC
>TRBD1|TRBJ2-3|.|15|TRBV5-1
CASSPGQGEADTQYF
TGCGCCAGCAGCCCCGGACAGGGGGAGGCAGATACGCAGTATTTT
>TRBD1|TRBJ1-1|.|15|TRBV9
CASSPSSGGREEAFF
TGTGCCAGCAGCCCATCGTCAGGGGGCAGGGAAGAAGCTTTCTTT
>.|TRBJ2-5|.|14|TRBV30
CAWSVRQFQETQYF
TGTGCCTGGAGTGTTCGACAGTTTCAAGAGACCCAGTACTTC
>.|TRBJ2-1|.|13|TRBV18
CASTLRGANEQFF
TGTGCCAGCACTTTACGAGGTGCAAATGAGCAGTTCTTC
>TRBD1|TRBJ2-7|.|15|TRBV4-1
CASSPITGAAREQYF
TGCGCCAGCAGCCCCATTACAGGGGCCGCAAGAGAGCAGTACTTC
>.|TRBJ2-2|few|12|TRBV16
CASSHREGELFF
TGTGCCAGCAGCCATCGAGAAGGGGAGCTGTTTTTT
>TRBD2|TRBJ2-7|.|15|TRBV5-4
CASSPGLAGDYEQYF
TGTGCCAGCAGCCCTGGACTAGCGGGGGACTACGAGCAGTACTTC
>.|TRBJ1-2|.|14|TRBV7-9
CASSLNPVNYGYTF
TGTGCCAGCAGCTTAAATCCGGTCAACTATGGCTACACCTTC
>.|TRBJ1-1|.|14|TRBV9
CASSVEPTGYEAFF
TGTGCCAGCAGCGTAGAGCCCACGGGATATGAAGCTTTCTTT
>TRBD1|TRBJ2-5|few|13|TRBV5-1
CASRQGTQETQYF
TGCGCCAGCAGACAGGGGACCCAAGAGACCCAGTACTTC
>TRBD1|TRBJ2-5|.|14|TRBV7-9
CASSSTGGKETQYF
TGTGCCAGCAGCTCGACAGGGGGTAAAGAGACCCAGTACTTC